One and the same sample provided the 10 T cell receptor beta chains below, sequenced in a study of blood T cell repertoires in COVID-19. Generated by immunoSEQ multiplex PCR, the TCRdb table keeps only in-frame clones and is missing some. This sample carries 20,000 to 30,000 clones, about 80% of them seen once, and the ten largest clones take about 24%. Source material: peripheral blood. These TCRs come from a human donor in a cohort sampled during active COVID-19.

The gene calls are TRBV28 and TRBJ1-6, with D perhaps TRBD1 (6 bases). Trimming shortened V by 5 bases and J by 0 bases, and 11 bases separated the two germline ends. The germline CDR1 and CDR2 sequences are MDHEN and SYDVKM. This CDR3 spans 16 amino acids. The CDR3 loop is CASSPTGFSYNSPLHF. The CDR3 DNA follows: TGTGCCAGCAGTCCGACAGGTTTCTCCTATAATTCACCCCTCCACTTT.

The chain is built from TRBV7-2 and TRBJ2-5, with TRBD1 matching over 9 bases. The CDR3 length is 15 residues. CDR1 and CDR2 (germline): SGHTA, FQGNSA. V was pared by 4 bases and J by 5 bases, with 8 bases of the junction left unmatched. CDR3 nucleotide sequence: TGTGCCAGCAGCTCGTCGGGACAGGGTGGCGAGACCCAGTACTTC. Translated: CASSSSGQGGETQYF.

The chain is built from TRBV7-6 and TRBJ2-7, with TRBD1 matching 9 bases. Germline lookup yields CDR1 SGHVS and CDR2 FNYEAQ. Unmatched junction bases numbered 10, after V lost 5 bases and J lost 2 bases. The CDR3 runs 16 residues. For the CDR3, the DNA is TGTGCCAGCAGCGGAAGGACAGGGGAGACCGCCTACGAGCAGTACTTC. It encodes CASSGRTGETAYEQYF.

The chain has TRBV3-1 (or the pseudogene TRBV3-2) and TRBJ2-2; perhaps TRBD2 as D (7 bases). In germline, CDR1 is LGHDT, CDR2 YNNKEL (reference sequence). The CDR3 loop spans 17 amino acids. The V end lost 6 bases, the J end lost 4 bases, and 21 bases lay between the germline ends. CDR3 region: CASSQTGRGKGTGELFF. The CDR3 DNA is TGTGCCAGCAGTCAAACTGGGAGGGGGAAGGGCACCGGGGAGCTGTTTTTT.

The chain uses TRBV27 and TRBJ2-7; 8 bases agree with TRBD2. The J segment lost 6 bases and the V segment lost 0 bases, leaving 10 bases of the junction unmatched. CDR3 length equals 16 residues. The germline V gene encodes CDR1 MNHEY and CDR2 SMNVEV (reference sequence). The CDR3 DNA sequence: TGTGCCAGCAGTTTATCTTTAGGGACTAGTGCGGGCGAGCAGTACTTC. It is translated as CASSLSLGTSAGEQYF.

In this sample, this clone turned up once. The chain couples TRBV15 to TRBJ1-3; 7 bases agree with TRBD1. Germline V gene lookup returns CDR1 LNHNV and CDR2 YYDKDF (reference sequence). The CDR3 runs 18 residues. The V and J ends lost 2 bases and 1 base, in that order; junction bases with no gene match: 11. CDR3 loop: CATSRSNLGQPSGNTIYF. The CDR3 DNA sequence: TGTGCCACCAGCAGATCCAACCTGGGACAGCCATCTGGAAACACCATATATTTT.

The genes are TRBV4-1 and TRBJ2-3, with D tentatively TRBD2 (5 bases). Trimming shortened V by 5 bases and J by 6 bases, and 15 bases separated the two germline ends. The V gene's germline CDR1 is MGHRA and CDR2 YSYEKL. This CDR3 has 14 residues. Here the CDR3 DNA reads TGCGCCAGCAGCATACCTCGAGGGTCCGATACGCAGTATTTT. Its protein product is CASSIPRGSDTQYF.

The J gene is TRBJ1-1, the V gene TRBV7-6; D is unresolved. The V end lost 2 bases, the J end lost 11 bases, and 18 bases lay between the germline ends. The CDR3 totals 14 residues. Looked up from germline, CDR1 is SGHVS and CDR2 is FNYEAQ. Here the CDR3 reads CASSLSLGSPGAFF. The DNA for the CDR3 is TGTGCCAGCAGCTTAAGTTTGGGAAGCCCGGGGGCTTTCTTT.

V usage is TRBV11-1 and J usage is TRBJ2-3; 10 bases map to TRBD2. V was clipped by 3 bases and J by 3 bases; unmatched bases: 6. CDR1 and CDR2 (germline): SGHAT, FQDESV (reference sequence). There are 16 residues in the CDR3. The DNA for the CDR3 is TGTGCCAGCAGCTTGGGTTTACTAGCGGGGACAGATACGCAGTATTTT. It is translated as CASSLGLLAGTDTQYF.

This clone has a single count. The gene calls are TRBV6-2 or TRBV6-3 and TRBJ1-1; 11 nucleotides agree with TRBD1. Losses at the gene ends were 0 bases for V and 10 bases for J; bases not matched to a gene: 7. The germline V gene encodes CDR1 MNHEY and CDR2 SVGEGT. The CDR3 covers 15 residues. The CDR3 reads CASSYSPGTGGLAFF. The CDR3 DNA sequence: TGTGCCAGCAGTTACTCACCCGGGACAGGGGGTCTAGCTTTCTTT.